This T cell receptor (beta chain) was observed in a study of T cell repertoires in cytomegalovirus infection. Study details: Evidence of both CMV infection and a matching HLA type came from public TCR beta signatures. Study-wide results and caveats: Clonotypes of TCR beta that were HLA-C-restricted and CMV-specific dominated the ex vivo response. Carriage of CMV together with the relevant HLA was identifiable through cumulative public TCR beta family frequency.

Using its own MiXCR run on the reads, TCRdb lists one record per CDR3 protein. The sample yields about 180,000 distinct CDR3 sequences, approximately 15% seen once. Many counts were recorded for this clonotype. What it recognizes is unknown. The CDR3 extends over 14 amino acids. V lost 3 bases, J lost 1 base, and 10 bases lay in between. The sequence was collected from a human donor in good health (CMV status not recorded). Some clones in this sample may be carry-over from other donors' samples. The specimen sequenced was PBMCs. The chain has TRBV12-3 or TRBV12-4 and TRBJ2-7, with D tentatively TRBD1 (5 bases). CDR3 protein: CASSFYRGSYEQYF. The CDR3, as DNA: TGTGCCAGCAGTTTCTATAGGGGTTCCTACGAGCAGTACTTC.